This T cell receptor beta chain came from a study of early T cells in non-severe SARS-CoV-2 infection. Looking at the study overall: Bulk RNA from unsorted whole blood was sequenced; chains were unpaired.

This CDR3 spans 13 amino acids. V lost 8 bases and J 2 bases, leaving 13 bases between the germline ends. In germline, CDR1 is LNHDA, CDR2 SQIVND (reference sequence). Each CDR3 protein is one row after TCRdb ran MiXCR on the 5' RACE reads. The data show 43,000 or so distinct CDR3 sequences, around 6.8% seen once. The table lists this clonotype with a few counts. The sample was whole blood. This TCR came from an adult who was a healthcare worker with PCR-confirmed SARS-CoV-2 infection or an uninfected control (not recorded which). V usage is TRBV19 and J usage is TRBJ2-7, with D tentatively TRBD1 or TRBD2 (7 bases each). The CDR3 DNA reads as TGTGCCAGTGGGGGGGACAGAGCCTACGAGCAGTACTTC. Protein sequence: CASGGDRAYEQYF.